Listed here are 3 T cell receptor beta chains from one sample, sequenced in a study of T cells in Graves' hyperthyroidism and ophthalmopathy. RNA transcripts gave rise to amplified TCR beta CDR3 regions. The TCR CDR3 was amplified in a first-round RT-PCR using the HTBI primer set. Via MiXCR, TCRdb re-called the multiplex PCR reads, giving one row per CDR3 protein. The table shows roughly 57,000 distinct CDR3 sequences, with about 57% occurring only once. The sequencing input was blood. These receptor sequences come from a woman aged 60 to 75 with Graves' ophthalmopathy.

This chain uses TRBV20-1 with TRBJ1-2; perhaps TRBD1 as D (5 bases). Germline-derived CDR1 and CDR2 are DFQATT and SNEGSKA (reference sequence). The CDR3 contains 12 residues. V lost 5 bases, J lost 5 bases, and 12 bases lay in between. Here the CDR3 reads CSAGPAGYGYTF. The CDR3 DNA follows: TGCAGTGCTGGCCCGGCAGGGTATGGCTACACCTTC.

This chain joins TRBV12-3 or TRBV12-4 and TRBJ1-5; TRBD1 might be the D (5 bases). The CDR3 loop spans 12 amino acids. With 7 bases removed from V and 4 bases from J, the gap between germline ends came to 8 bases. In DNA, the CDR3 is TGTGCCAGCACCCAGGGAAATCAGCCCCAGCATTTT. It yields the protein CASTQGNQPQHF.

The rearrangement uses TRBV19 and TRBJ1-4; D is undetermined. The CDR3 length is 13 residues. CDR1 and CDR2 from the germline V gene are LNHDA and SQIVND (reference sequence). With 4 bases removed from V and 3 bases from J, the gap between germline ends came to 6 bases. The CDR3 reads CASSTPPNEKLFF. Here the CDR3 DNA reads TGTGCCAGTAGTACCCCACCTAATGAAAAACTGTTTTTT.